The rows below give T cell receptor beta chains drawn from one sample of a study of T cell changes during pregnancy in multiple sclerosis. Measured with immunoSEQ multiplex PCR; TCRdb has only the in-frame clones, and not every one. The repertoire consists of 70,000 or so clones, with about 92% occurring once and the leading ten covering under 2%. The specimen was peripheral blood, collected in the third trimester of pregnancy. These receptors were taken from a female donor in good health, enrolled as a control in a pregnancy study. CDR3s include the opening cysteine and the closing phenylalanine or tryptophan. Fields, in order: J gene, D gene, V gene, CDR3 protein. D genes are given only for firm matches.

TRBJ2-2,NA,TRBV6-5,CASSYYGGNTGELFF
TRBJ2-7,TRBD1,TRBV7-3,CASSPTGGREQYF
TRBJ1-2,TRBD1,TRBV6-5,CASSLTGGGGYTF
TRBJ1-1,NA,TRBV7-9,CASSARGGPRTEAFF
TRBJ1-2,TRBD1,TRBV11-2,CASSLAGTGAGYTF
TRBJ2-1,NA,TRBV19,CASSKRQAYNEQFF
TRBJ2-7,NA,TRBV28,CASRSLRDIRQLYEQYF
TRBJ1-5,NA,TRBV30,CAWSDREDQPQHF
TRBJ2-7,NA,TRBV5-4,CASSLDVGSSYEQYF
TRBJ2-3,NA,TRBV27,CASSSGTTDTQYF
TRBJ1-6,NA,TRBV15,CATSSTGFRSPLHF
TRBJ2-1,TRBD2,TRBV5-1,CASSFLADAYNEQFF
TRBJ1-4,TRBD1,TRBV2,CASHWTGNEKLFF
TRBJ2-1,TRBD2,TRBV6-4,CASSETSGGNNEQFF
TRBJ2-7,TRBD1,TRBV6-1,CASSGWDRETIPAYF
TRBJ1-4,NA,TRBV2,CASSGSIGRNEKLFF
TRBJ1-4,TRBD1,TRBV28,CAIRDRGASNEKLFF
TRBJ2-7,TRBD2,TRBV29-1,CSVGGRASSYEQYF
TRBJ1-1,NA,TRBV29-1,CSVDDSLPEAFF
TRBJ2-3,NA,TRBV5-1,CASSLDPKQSSTDTQYF
TRBJ1-5,NA,TRBV18,CASSPPAGQPQHF
TRBJ2-5,TRBD2,TRBV5-1,CASSLQPGGLQETQYF
TRBJ1-1,TRBD1,TRBV11-2,CASSLNRDRGNTEAFF
TRBJ1-2,TRBD1,TRBV19,CASSPSGGTAKFYGYTF
TRBJ2-5,NA,TRBV7-3,CASSLTSLETQYF
TRBJ2-1,TRBD2,TRBV4-3,CASSQDPAGEGVNEQFF
TRBJ2-7,NA,TRBV18,CASSPIGGGTAYEQYF
TRBJ1-1,NA,TRBV5-1,CASSIGEGYTEAFF
TRBJ2-5,TRBD2,TRBV18,CASSPQGREGTQYF
TRBJ1-1,TRBD1,TRBV4-1,CASSLLGTAEAFF
TRBJ2-2,NA,TRBV11-2,CASSLVVFTGELFF
TRBJ2-1,NA,TRBV5-1,CASSLAYSGYTYNEQFF
TRBJ2-2,NA,TRBV19,CASSISGGELFF
TRBJ2-2,NA,TRBV9,CASSVASGPSIRTGELFF
TRBJ1-3,NA,TRBV30,CAWRGGHTIYF
TRBJ1-2,TRBD1,TRBV7-9,CASSPGQGARYGYTF
TRBJ2-3,NA,TRBV20-1,CSARTGDTQYF
TRBJ1-4,NA,TRBV7-2,CASSPGGQGSSEKLFF
TRBJ1-1,NA,TRBV4-1,CASSQLVGSTEAFF
TRBJ2-2,TRBD2,TRBV7-2,CASSLASLAGGYGELFF
TRBJ2-3,TRBD2,TRBV4-2,CASSQDRARRLAGVVTQYF
TRBJ2-2,TRBD2,TRBV30,CAWGRGGGELFF
TRBJ2-5,NA,TRBV6-5,CASSYSRYSGQETQYF
TRBJ1-2,TRBD1,TRBV5-1,CASSGRQGKSYGYTF
TRBJ2-7,NA,TRBV18,CASSPPGLPYEQYF
TRBJ2-1,TRBD1,TRBV7-9,CASSARDRVNEQFF
TRBJ2-1,NA,TRBV5-4,CASSEPGHLVGKQFF
TRBJ2-7,TRBD1,TRBV25-1,CASSVRQGVYEQYF
TRBJ2-6,NA,TRBV27,CASSLRHSSGANVLTF
TRBJ1-5,TRBD1,TRBV4-2,CASSPGTGENQPQHF
TRBJ2-7,NA,TRBV27,CASSSSVRGEQYF
TRBJ2-2,NA,TRBV27,CASSAFGPGVSFTGELFF
TRBJ2-1,TRBD2,TRBV7-9,CASSLGAGGRNEQFF
TRBJ2-1,TRBD2,TRBV7-3,CASSNSGTSGPNEQFF
TRBJ2-3,TRBD2,TRBV5-4,CASSPGLAQLGTQYF
TRBJ2-7,NA,TRBV6-5,CASSYHNSYEQYF